This TCR beta chain was obtained from a study of blood T cell repertoires in COVID-19 (dated by TCRdb to about 2020). Regarding the research as a whole: Samples from collaborators originated in the United States, Italy and Spain and spanned both the acute and convalescent phases of COVID-19. The samples were drawn from the first 160 participants of the ongoing ImmuneRACE study and from some 1,300 subjects provided by 6 global collaborators. The dataset comprised deeply sampled blood TCRbeta repertoires from subjects exposed to, actively infected with, or recovered from COVID-19. A de-identified subject ID, COVID-19 status, age in years and sex were almost always included in the sample metadata. The material from the prospective study consisted of cDNA or gDNA derived from T cells, B-cell-depleted T cells, or PBMCs. The repertoires were released in a freely available public database meant as a resource for research on the immune response to SARS-CoV-2. Where available, HLA class I and class II types were obtained from metadata supplied by the sample provider rather than from assay-based typing. Broader findings and caveats from the paper: How much clinical and demographic metadata was included differed by source and by participant, and the metadata was provided uncurated.

TCRbeta CDR3 regions were amplified from genomic DNA by means of the immunoSEQ Assay, a bias-controlled multiplex PCR. The paper's processing steps were these. Nucleated cell counts per sample were estimated from amplification of reference gene primers within the assay. Sequence reads were collapsed and filtered to measure the absolute abundance of every unique TCRbeta CDR3 rearrangement. For each sample, productive Simpson clonality was calculated as the square root of Simpson's diversity index across productive rearrangements. Here the immuneACCESS table is served through TCRdb, limited to in-frame sequences with V and J called. Missing clones are a known gap in these copies; in checked studies unresolved V genes cover under half, and the rest lacks a known reason. V and J calls and clone size are given by that table; D and trimming were obtained from the DNA. In this sample the table shows 170,000 or so clones, around 90% of which occur a single time. The top ten hold around 0.6% of the sample.

As concerns this clone: The antigen it recognizes is unknown. Base qualities are not provided; no much larger clone lies one nucleotide away.

The CDR3 starts with the cysteine, ends with the phenylalanine, and has 15 residues. CDR3 DNA is the only sequence kept; it has 45 bases, read in frame from the first base. V and J are truncated by 3 bases and 0 bases respectively, leaving an intervening sequence of 11 bases. Sequences SGHTA (CDR1) and FQGNSA (CDR2) are obtained from the germline V gene. At one collaborating source in Seattle, patients were enrolled during active infection and were followed longitudinally through the course of disease. Collaborating institutions collected whole blood in K2EDTA tubes following their own protocols. For TCRbeta analysis, collaborators shipped samples as frozen whole blood, isolated PBMCs, or DNA extracted from either of those sample types.

Sequenced sample: peripheral blood. The chain uses TRBV7-2 and TRBJ1-1; no D gene can be assigned with confidence. This clonotype was sampled from a man aged 55 to 70 with COVID-19, enrolled during active disease. The CDR3 in this case is CASSFFTTMNTEAFF. The DNA sequence reads TGTGCCAGCAGCTTCTTTACAACAATGAACACTGAAGCTTTCTTT.